These 20 T cell receptor beta chains share one sample of origin, sequenced in a study of T cell responses to AZD1222 COVID-19 vaccine (TCRdb year 2021). The library came from the immunoSEQ multiplex PCR assay. What TCRdb holds here is the immuneACCESS table cut down to in-frame rearrangements. Part of the clones is not present; checked against another copy, under half of the missing clones reflect an unresolved V gene, and the others are unexplained. In this sample the table shows around 140,000 clones, 80% to 90% of which occur a single time. The top ten constitute approximately 1.5% of the sample. The time point label for this specimen denotes: baseline before first vaccination. Source: peripheral blood, taken on day 0 of AZD1222 vaccination. Source of these receptors: an adult in good health.

The chain links TRBV10-3 to TRBJ1-6; possibly TRBD1 for D (5 bases). In germline, CDR1 is ENHRY, CDR2 SYGVKD. The CDR3 totals 13 residues. With 6 bases removed from V and 9 bases from J, the gap between germline ends came to 12 bases. CDR3 coding DNA: TGTGCCATCAGGGGGACTCAATTTTCACCCCTCCACTTT. It codes for CAIRGTQFSPLHF.

CDR3 bases: TGTGCCAGCAGCTTGGGGCCCGAAGGGAAAATCTATGGCTACACCTTC. This sequence encodes CASSLGPEGKIYGYTF. V and J are TRBV7-9 and TRBJ1-2, with D maybe TRBD1 (5 bases). Between the trimmed V and J ends, which lost 3 bases and 4 bases, there was a span of 18 bases. The germline V gene encodes CDR1 SEHNR and CDR2 FQNEAQ (reference sequence). CDR3 length equals 16 residues.

V gene TRBV5-4 combines with J gene TRBJ2-7; 7 nucleotides align to TRBD1. Germline loops: CDR1 SGHNT, CDR2 YYREEE (reference sequence). Unmatched junction bases numbered 6, after V lost 7 bases and J lost 5 bases. This CDR3 contains 12 residues. The CDR3: CASARGGNEQYF. In DNA form, the CDR3 reads TGTGCCAGCGCCCGAGGGGGCAACGAGCAGTACTTC.

The chain employs TRBV5-1 and TRBJ2-6; 7 bases are a match to TRBD1. Germline CDR1 SGHRS, CDR2 YFSETQ. The V gene end was trimmed by 1 base and the J gene end by 2 bases; junction bases not matched to a gene: 0. There are 15 residues in the CDR3. The CDR3 nucleotides are TGCGCCAGCAGCTTGACAGGGGCTGGGGCCAACGTCCTGACTTTC. Translated: CASSLTGAGANVLTF.

The chain couples TRBV7-9 to TRBJ2-7; D is unclear. Looked up from germline, CDR1 is SEHNR and CDR2 is FQNEAQ (reference sequence). This CDR3 spans 13 amino acids. V was trimmed by 3 bases and J by 3 bases, leaving 9 bases between them. The CDR3 DNA sequence: TGTGCCAGCAGCTTTGGAGCTAGCTACGAGCAGTACTTC. Translated, it gives CASSFGASYEQYF.

This chain links TRBV7-2 with TRBJ1-1; D perhaps matches TRBD1 (6 bases). Trimming took off 3 bases at V and 1 base at J, with 12 bases between the two ends. This CDR3 region has 15 residues. CDR1 SGHTA and CDR2 FQGNSA come from the germline V gene. The CDR3 reads CASSLPGAPNTEAFF. The CDR3 coding sequence is TGTGCCAGCAGCTTGCCAGGGGCGCCGAACACTGAAGCTTTCTTT.

The chain links TRBV4-2 to TRBJ2-1, with a weak D call TRBD2 (5 bases). Looked up from germline, CDR1 is LGHNA and CDR2 is YNFKEQ. Trimming took off 4 bases at V and 10 bases at J, with 11 bases between the two ends. This CDR3 is 12 amino acids long. CDR3 bases: TGTGCCAGCAGCCTAGCGATGGGGGAGCAGTTCTTC. The encoded protein is CASSLAMGEQFF.

V usage is TRBV6-5 and J usage is TRBJ2-1; 9 nucleotides align to TRBD1. Germline V gene lookup returns CDR1 MNHEY and CDR2 SVGAGI. This CDR3 is 15 amino acids long. The V gene end was trimmed by 6 bases and the J gene end by 7 bases; junction bases not matched to a gene: 10. The DNA for the CDR3 is TGTGCCAGCAGCACGGACAGGGGTTTAGGAAATGAGCAGTTCTTC. Translating it yields CASSTDRGLGNEQFF.

The chain uses TRBV6-5 and TRBJ1-4, with TRBD1 as a possible D gene (6 bases). V gave up 0 bases and J gave up 5 bases, with 7 bases separating them. From germline, CDR1 is MNHEY and CDR2 SVGAGI. The CDR3 totals 14 residues. As DNA, the CDR3 is TGTGCCAGCAGTTACTCAGGGGGGAATGAAAAACTGTTTTTT. Translating gives CASSYSGGNEKLFF.

This sequence joins TRBV6-5 and TRBJ2-4; D gene ambiguous. The CDR3 covers 11 residues. Trimming cost V 7 bases and J 7 bases, with 8 bases left between them. Germline V lookup: CDR1 MNHEY, CDR2 SVGAGI. The CDR3 is CASTGPNIQYF. CDR3 DNA sequence: TGTGCCAGCACCGGTCCCAACATTCAGTACTTC.

In its sample, this clone was seen a few times. The rearrangement uses TRBV7-8 and TRBJ1-5; tentatively, D is TRBD1 (5 bases). The CDR3 has 15 residues. CDR1 and CDR2 from the germline V gene are SGHVS and FQNEAQ. Between the trimmed V and J ends, which lost 5 bases and 2 bases, there was a span of 13 bases. The CDR3 region has the DNA TGTGCCAGCAGCCACGGGCTAGGGGGCAATCAGCCCCAGCATTTT. The encoded protein is CASSHGLGGNQPQHF. The variable domain in full, completed from reference TRBV7-8 and TRBJ1-5, reads GAGVSQSPRYKVAKRGQDVALRCDPISGHVSLFWYQQALGQGPEFLTYFQNEAQLDKSGLPSDRFFAERPEGSVSTLKIQRTQQEDSAVYLCASSHGLGGNQPQHFGDGTRLSIL.

V gene TRBV7-3 combines with J gene TRBJ1-6, with 7 bases matching TRBD1. The CDR3 consists of 15 residues. V shed 0 bases, J shed 5 bases, and the junction held 1 base outside the gene matches. Germline V CDR1 and CDR2: SGHTA, FQGTGA. The CDR3 nucleotides read TGTGCCAGCAGCTTAACAGGGGGCGATAATTCACCCCTCCACTTT. Its translation: CASSLTGGDNSPLHF.

The chain carries TRBV5-5 and TRBJ1-1, with D uncertain. CDR1 is SGHKS, CDR2 YYEKEE, per germline (reference sequence). This CDR3 contains 13 residues. V was pared by 5 bases and J by 3 bases, with 11 bases between. The CDR3: CASRPYPDTEAFF. The CDR3 DNA reads TGTGCCAGCAGACCTTATCCCGACACTGAAGCTTTCTTT.

This chain joins TRBV14 and TRBJ2-1, with D possibly TRBD2 on 6 matching bases. The ends were cut back, 1 base at V and 9 bases at J, with 16 bases in the middle. The CDR3 is 15 residues long. CDR1 and CDR2 from the germline V gene are SGHDN and FVKESK. CDR3 coding DNA: TGTGCCAGCAGCCAAGGAATCGGCCACGGGAGTGAGCAGTTCTTC. This translates into CASSQGIGHGSEQFF.

This rearrangement joins TRBV27 to TRBJ1-5; D call uncertain. CDR1 and CDR2 (germline): MNHEY, SMNVEV (reference sequence). CDR3 length: 15 amino acids. Trimming removed 4 bases at V and 3 bases at J, with 13 bases between. CDR3 nucleotide sequence: TGTGCCAGCAGTTCTCTAGGTAATCTCAATCAGCCCCAGCATTTT. It specifies CASSSLGNLNQPQHF.

There are a few counts of this clone. The chain couples TRBV10-1 to TRBJ2-2, with TRBD2 as a possible D gene (6 bases). Germline CDR1 is WNHNN and CDR2 is SYGVQD (reference sequence). The CDR3 contains 14 residues. The germline V and J ends were trimmed by 7 bases and 5 bases, with 14 bases remaining between them. The CDR3 DNA sequence: TGCGCCAGCAATCCGGGAGTTGGTACCGGGGAGCTGTTTTTT. It codes for CASNPGVGTGELFF.

The chain has TRBV27 and TRBJ1-1, with TRBD1 identical over 9 bases. Trimming removed 5 bases from V and 5 bases from J; junction bases left unmatched: 6. This CDR3 has 14 residues. Germline CDR1 and CDR2: MNHEY and SMNVEV (reference sequence). The CDR3 sequence: CASSKQGARTEAFF. In DNA form, the CDR3 reads TGTGCCAGCAGTAAACAGGGGGCGCGTACTGAAGCTTTCTTT.

This clone turned up a few times. The chain uses TRBV19 and TRBJ1-5; D uncertain. The CDR3 loop spans 12 amino acids. The germline CDR1 and CDR2 sequences are LNHDA and SQIVND (reference sequence). The V and J ends lost 5 bases and 6 bases respectively, with 8 bases between them. In nucleotides, the CDR3 is TGTGCCAGTAGTGGGATCGGTCAGCCCCAGCATTTT. This codes for CASSGIGQPQHF.

In nucleotides, the CDR3 is TGTGCCAGCAGTTCGGCGACACGAGGGGGCTCCAATCAGCCCCAGCATTTT. Translating it yields CASSSATRGGSNQPQHF. The chain combines TRBV27 with TRBJ1-5, with 7 nucleotides matching TRBD1. The CDR3 runs 17 residues. J lost 3 bases, V lost 4 bases, and 12 bases had no gene match. Per germline, CDR1 MNHEY and CDR2 SMNVEV (reference sequence).

The chain combines TRBV27 with TRBJ2-7; 7 bases are shared with TRBD1. J was trimmed by 3 bases and V by 6 bases; bases with no gene match: 8. In germline, CDR1 is MNHEY, CDR2 SMNVEV (reference sequence). The CDR3 length is 14 residues. The CDR3 bases are TGTGCCAGCAGGGAGACAGGGTCTCTCTACGAGCAGTACTTC. It translates to CASRETGSLYEQYF.